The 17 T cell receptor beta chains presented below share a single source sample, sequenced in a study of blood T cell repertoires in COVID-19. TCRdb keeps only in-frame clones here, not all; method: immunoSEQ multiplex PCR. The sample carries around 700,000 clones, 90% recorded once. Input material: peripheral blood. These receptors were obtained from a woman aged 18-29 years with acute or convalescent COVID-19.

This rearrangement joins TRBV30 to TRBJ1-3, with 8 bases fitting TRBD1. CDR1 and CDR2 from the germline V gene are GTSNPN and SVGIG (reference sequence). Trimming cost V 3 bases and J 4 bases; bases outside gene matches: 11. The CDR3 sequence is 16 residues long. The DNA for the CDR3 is TGTGCCTGGAGGGGCGCAGTGACAGGGGACGGAAACACCATATATTTT. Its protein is CAWRGAVTGDGNTIYF.

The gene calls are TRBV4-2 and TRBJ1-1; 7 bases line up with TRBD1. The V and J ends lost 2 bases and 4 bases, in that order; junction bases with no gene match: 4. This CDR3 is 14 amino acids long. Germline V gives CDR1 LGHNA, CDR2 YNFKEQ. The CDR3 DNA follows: TGTGCCAGCAGCCAACCCCCAGGGGGCACTGAAGCTTTCTTT. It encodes CASSQPPGGTEAFF.

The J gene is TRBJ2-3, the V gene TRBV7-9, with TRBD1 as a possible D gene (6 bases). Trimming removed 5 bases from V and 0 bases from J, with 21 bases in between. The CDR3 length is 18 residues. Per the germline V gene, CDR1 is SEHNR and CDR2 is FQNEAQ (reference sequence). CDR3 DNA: TGTGCCAGCAGCACCCTCGGGGCCCTGGGGGCGAGCACAGATACGCAGTATTTT. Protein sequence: CASSTLGALGASTDTQYF.

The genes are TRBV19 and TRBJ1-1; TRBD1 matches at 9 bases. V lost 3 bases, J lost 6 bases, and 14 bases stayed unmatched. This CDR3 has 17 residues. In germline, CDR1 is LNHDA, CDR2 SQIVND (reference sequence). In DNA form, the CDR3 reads TGTGCCAGTAGTATTGGACAGGGGAGGAATTTTCGGGCTGAAGCTTTCTTT. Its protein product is CASSIGQGRNFRAEAFF. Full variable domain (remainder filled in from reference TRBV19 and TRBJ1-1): DGGITQSPKYLFRKEGQNVTLSCEQNLNHDAMYWYRQDPGQGLRLIYYSQIVNDFQKGDIAEGYSVSREKKESFPLTVTSAQKNPTAFYLCASSIGQGRNFRAEAFFGQGTRLTVV.

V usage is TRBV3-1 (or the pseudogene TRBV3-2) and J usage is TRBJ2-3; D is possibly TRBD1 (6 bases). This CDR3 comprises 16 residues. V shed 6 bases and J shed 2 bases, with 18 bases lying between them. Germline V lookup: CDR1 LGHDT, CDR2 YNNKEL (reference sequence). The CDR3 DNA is TGTGCCAGCAGTCTTGATGGATCAGGGGACACAGATACGCAGTATTTT. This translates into CASSLDGSGDTDTQYF.

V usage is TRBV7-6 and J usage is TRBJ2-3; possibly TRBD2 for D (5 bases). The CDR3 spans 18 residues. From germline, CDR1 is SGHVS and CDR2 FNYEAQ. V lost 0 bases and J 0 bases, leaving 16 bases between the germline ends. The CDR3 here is CASSLALRASSSTDTQYF. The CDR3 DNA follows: TGTGCCAGCAGCTTAGCGCTGCGGGCCTCTTCTAGCACAGATACGCAGTATTTT.

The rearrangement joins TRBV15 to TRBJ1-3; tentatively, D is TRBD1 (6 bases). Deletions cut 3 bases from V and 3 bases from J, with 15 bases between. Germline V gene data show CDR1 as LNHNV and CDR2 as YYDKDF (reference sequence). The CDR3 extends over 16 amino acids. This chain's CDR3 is CATSSIYRVVGNTIYF. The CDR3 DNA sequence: TGTGCCACCAGCAGTATTTACAGGGTAGTTGGAAACACCATATATTTT. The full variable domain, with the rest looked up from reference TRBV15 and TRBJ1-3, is DAMVIQNPRYQVTQFGKPVTLSCSQTLNHNVMYWYQQKSSQAPKLLFHYYDKDFNNEADTPDNFQSRRPNTSFCFLDIRSPGLGDTAMYLCATSSIYRVVGNTIYFGEGSWLTVV.

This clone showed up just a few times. CDR3 in DNA: TGTGCCAGCAGCCCTATAGGGGGCCTCGACTATGGCTACACCTTC. It specifies CASSPIGGLDYGYTF. This sequence joins TRBV11-2 and TRBJ1-2, with 7 bases lining up with TRBD1. CDR3 length: 15 amino acids. J gave up 3 bases and V 5 bases, and 9 bases lay outside the gene matches. Germline loops: CDR1 SGHAT, CDR2 FQNNGV.

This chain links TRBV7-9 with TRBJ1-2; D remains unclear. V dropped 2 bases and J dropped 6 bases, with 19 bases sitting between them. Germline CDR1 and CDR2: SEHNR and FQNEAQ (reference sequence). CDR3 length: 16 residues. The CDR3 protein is CASSLKGFRGGHGYTF. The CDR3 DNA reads TGTGCCAGCAGCTTAAAGGGTTTCCGCGGAGGGCATGGCTACACCTTC. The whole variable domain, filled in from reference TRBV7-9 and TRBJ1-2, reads DTGVSQNPRHKITKRGQNVTFRCDPISEHNRLYWYRQTLGQGPEFLTYFQNEAQLEKSRLLSDRFSAERPKGSFSTLEIQRTEQGDSAMYLCASSLKGFRGGHGYTFGSGTRLTVV.

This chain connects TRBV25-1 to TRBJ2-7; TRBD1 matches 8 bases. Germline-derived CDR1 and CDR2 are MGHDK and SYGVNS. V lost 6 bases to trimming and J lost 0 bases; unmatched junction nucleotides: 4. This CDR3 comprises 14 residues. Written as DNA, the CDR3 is TGTGCCAGCAGCCGGGACAGGTCCTCCTACGAGCAGTACTTC. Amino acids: CASSRDRSSYEQYF.

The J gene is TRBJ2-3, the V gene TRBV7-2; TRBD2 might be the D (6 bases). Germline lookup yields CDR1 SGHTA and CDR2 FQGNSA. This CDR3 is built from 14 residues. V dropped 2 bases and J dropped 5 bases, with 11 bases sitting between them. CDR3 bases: TGTGCCAGCAGCTTAACAGAGGGAGGAGATACGCAGTATTTT. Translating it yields CASSLTEGGDTQYF.

The CDR3 region is CASSAGDGTEAFF. The CDR3 DNA sequence: TGTGCCAGCAGCGCCGGGGATGGGACTGAAGCTTTCTTT. The chain couples TRBV9 to TRBJ1-1; unclear D gene. V lost 3 bases to trimming and J lost 5 bases, with 11 bases between them. The germline gives CDR1 SGDLS, CDR2 YYNGEE. This CDR3 region has 13 residues.

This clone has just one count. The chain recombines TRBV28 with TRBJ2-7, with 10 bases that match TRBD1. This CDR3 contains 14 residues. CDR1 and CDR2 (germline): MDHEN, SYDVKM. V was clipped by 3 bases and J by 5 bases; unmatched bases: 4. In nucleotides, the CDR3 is TGTGCCAGCAGTTTGGACAGGGGGTTCGACGAGCAGTACTTC. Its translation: CASSLDRGFDEQYF.

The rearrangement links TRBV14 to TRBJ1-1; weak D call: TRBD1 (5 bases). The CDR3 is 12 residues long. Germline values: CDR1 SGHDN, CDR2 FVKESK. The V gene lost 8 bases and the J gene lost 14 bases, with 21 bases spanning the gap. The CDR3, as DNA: TGTGCCAGCTTCCCTTTAGGCAGGGAAACGTTCTTT. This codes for CASFPLGRETFF.

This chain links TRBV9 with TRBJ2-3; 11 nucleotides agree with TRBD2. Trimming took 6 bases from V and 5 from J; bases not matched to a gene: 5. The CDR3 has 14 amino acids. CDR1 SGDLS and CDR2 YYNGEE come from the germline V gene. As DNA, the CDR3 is TGTGCCAGCAATAGCGGGGGGGCCGTAGATACGCAGTATTTT. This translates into CASNSGGAVDTQYF. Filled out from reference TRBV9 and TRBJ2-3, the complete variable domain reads DSGVTQTPKHLITATGQRVTLRCSPRSGDLSVYWYQQSLDQGLQFLIQYYNGEERAKGNILERFSAQQFPDLHSELNLSSLELGDSALYFCASNSGGAVDTQYFGPGTRLTVL.

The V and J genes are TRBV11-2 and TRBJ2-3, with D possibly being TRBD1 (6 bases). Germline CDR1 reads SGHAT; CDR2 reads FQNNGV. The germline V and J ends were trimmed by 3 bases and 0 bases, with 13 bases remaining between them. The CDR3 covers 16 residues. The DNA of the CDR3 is TGTGCCAGCAGCTTCGCAGGGGATCTAAGCACAGATACGCAGTATTTT. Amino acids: CASSFAGDLSTDTQYF.

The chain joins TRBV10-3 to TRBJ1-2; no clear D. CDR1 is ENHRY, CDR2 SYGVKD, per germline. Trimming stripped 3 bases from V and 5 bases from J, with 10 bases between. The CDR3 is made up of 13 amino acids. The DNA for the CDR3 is TGTGCCATCAGTGAACGGGAAACGTATGGCTACACCTTC. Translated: CAISERETYGYTF.